These 14 T cell receptor beta chains originate from one sample sequenced in a study of response to subunit inactivated influenza vaccine. One entry per CDR3 protein, called by TCRdb with MiXCR from the RT-PCR reads. The sample contains roughly 780,000 distinct CDR3 sequences, approximately 17% of which appear only once. Sequenced material: PBMCs from blood, taken roughly 5 days after vaccination. The origin of the receptors is a man between 50 and 59 years old who received an inactivated influenza vaccine.

The CDR3: CASSLTSRDGYEQYF. In DNA form, the CDR3 reads TGTGCCAGCAGTTTAACCTCCCGGGACGGATACGAGCAGTACTTC. This chain joins TRBV27 and TRBJ2-7, with D possibly being TRBD1 or TRBD2 (5 bases each). Trimming took off 2 bases at V and 4 bases at J, with 15 bases between the two ends. The CDR3 loop spans 15 amino acids. Germline loops: CDR1 MNHEY, CDR2 SMNVEV (reference sequence).

The V and J genes are TRBV7-2 and TRBJ2-6, with D possibly being TRBD2 (5 bases). CDR3 length: 15 amino acids. Trimming pared 6 bases from V and 4 bases from J, leaving 13 bases between. CDR1 and CDR2 from the germline V gene are SGHTA and FQGNSA. CDR3 loop: CASSPGAEGANVLTF. The CDR3 region has the DNA TGTGCCAGCAGTCCTGGAGCGGAGGGGGCCAACGTCCTGACTTTC.

The V gene is TRBV24-1, the J gene TRBJ2-1, with D possibly being TRBD2 (5 bases). Trimming shortened V by 3 bases and J by 12 bases, and 11 bases separated the two germline ends. The CDR3 sequence is 12 residues long. Germline values: CDR1 KGHDR, CDR2 SFDVKD. CDR3 loop: CATSDEGIPQFF. The CDR3 DNA sequence: TGTGCCACCAGTGATGAGGGTATCCCGCAGTTCTTC.

This clonotype has at least ten counts. CDR3 bases: TGCGCCAGCAGCCAAGATCTACCGCAGCCTAATGAAAAACTGTTTTTT. It encodes CASSQDLPQPNEKLFF. The chain recombines TRBV4-3 with TRBJ1-4; D not resolved. The CDR3 extends over 16 amino acids. Per the germline V gene, CDR1 is LGHNA and CDR2 is YSLEER. Trimming pared 0 bases from V and 3 bases from J, leaving 11 bases between.

This chain joins TRBV2 and TRBJ2-1, with TRBD2 identical over 10 bases. CDR1 and CDR2 (germline): SNHLY, FYNNEI. The J segment lost 8 bases and the V segment lost 7 bases, leaving 5 bases of the junction unmatched. CDR3 length: 13 amino acids. CDR3 residues: CASIKREGHEQFF. The DNA of the CDR3 is TGTGCCAGCATCAAGCGGGAGGGTCATGAGCAGTTCTTC.

The chain uses TRBV7-9 and TRBJ1-2; D perhaps matches TRBD1 (5 bases). V was shortened by 4 bases and J by 4 bases, with 10 bases between the two germline ends. Germline V gene data show CDR1 as SEHNR and CDR2 as FQNEAQ (reference sequence). The CDR3 is 13 amino acids. The CDR3 here is CASSWGGGYGYTF. Written as DNA, the CDR3 is TGTGCCAGCAGCTGGGGTGGGGGCTATGGCTACACCTTC.

CDR3 in DNA: TGCGCCAGCAGCCCTCTTCCAGGGGGGGGGGCGGATACGCAGTATTTT. Translating gives CASSPLPGGGADTQYF. The chain is built from TRBV4-1 and TRBJ2-3; the D call may be TRBD1 or TRBD2 (7 bases each). Trimming pared 4 bases from V and 6 bases from J, leaving 20 bases between. Germline CDR1 is MGHRA and CDR2 is YSYEKL. This CDR3 has 16 residues.

The rearrangement uses TRBV18 and TRBJ1-1; D is ambiguous. The CDR3 has 13 residues. The germline gives CDR1 KGHSH, CDR2 LQKENI. The V gene lost 4 bases and the J gene lost 0 bases, with 6 bases spanning the gap. CDR3 DNA sequence: TGTGCCAGCTCACTCATAATGAACACTGAAGCTTTCTTT. It is translated as CASSLIMNTEAFF. Full variable domain (remainder filled in from reference TRBV18 and TRBJ1-1): NAGVMQNPRHLVRRRGQEARLRCSPMKGHSHVYWYRQLPEEGLKFMVYLQKENIIDESGMPKERFSAEFPKEGPSILRIQQVVRGDSAAYFCASSLIMNTEAFFGQGTRLTVV.

This clonotype was recorded many times. The V and J genes are TRBV20-1 and TRBJ2-5; 7 bases match TRBD2. The CDR3 is made up of 13 amino acids. J was trimmed by 7 bases and V by 6 bases; bases with no gene match: 11. Germline CDR1 is DFQATT and CDR2 is SNEGSKA (reference sequence). This CDR3 reads CSAPGQWGGTQYF. CDR3 coding DNA: TGCAGTGCCCCAGGGCAGTGGGGGGGGACCCAGTACTTC.

The chain uses TRBV27 and TRBJ2-6, with D tentatively TRBD2 (6 bases). The V end was cut by 4 bases, the J end by 1 base, with 26 bases between. The CDR3 extends over 21 amino acids. CDR1 and CDR2 from the germline V gene are MNHEY and SMNVEV (reference sequence). CDR3 loop: CASSSTRDSKWGWSGANVLTF. As DNA, the CDR3 is TGTGCCAGCAGTTCAACCCGGGACTCCAAATGGGGGTGGTCTGGGGCCAACGTCCTGACTTTC.

A single count supports this clonotype. J is TRBJ2-1 and V is TRBV6-2 or TRBV6-3; D gene unclear. Between the trimmed V and J ends, which lost 4 bases and 6 bases, there was a span of 13 bases. Germline-derived CDR1 and CDR2 are MNHEY and SVGEGT. This CDR3 is 14 amino acids long. This CDR3 is CASSSLDVVNEQFF. CDR3 nucleotides: TGTGCCAGCAGTTCCCTCGACGTCGTCAATGAGCAGTTCTTC.

This clonotype showed up just a few times. The V call is TRBV14, the J call TRBJ2-3, with D perhaps TRBD2 (5 bases). The CDR3 spans 16 residues. The germline V gene has CDR1 SGHDN and CDR2 FVKESK. Trimming shortened V by 2 bases and J by 0 bases, and 12 bases separated the two germline ends. CDR3 DNA: TGTGCCAGCAGCCAATTCTCAGGAGGCAGCACAGATACGCAGTATTTT. Its translation: CASSQFSGGSTDTQYF.

This chain joins TRBV2 and TRBJ2-1; D not resolved. The CDR3 length is 16 residues. Trimming took off 3 bases at V and 0 bases at J, with 12 bases between the two ends. Germline V gives CDR1 SNHLY, CDR2 FYNNEI. CDR3 residues: CASSDVLLSSYNEQFF. The CDR3 bases are TGTGCCAGCAGTGACGTCCTTTTAAGCTCCTACAATGAGCAGTTCTTC.

V is TRBV4-3 and J is TRBJ2-4; no clear D. This CDR3 comprises 15 residues. With 1 base removed from V and 0 bases from J, the gap between germline ends came to 7 bases. Looked up from germline, CDR1 is LGHNA and CDR2 is YSLEER. This CDR3 reads CASSQVRLAKNIQYF. CDR3 DNA: TGCGCCAGCAGCCAAGTACGGTTAGCCAAAAACATTCAGTACTTC.